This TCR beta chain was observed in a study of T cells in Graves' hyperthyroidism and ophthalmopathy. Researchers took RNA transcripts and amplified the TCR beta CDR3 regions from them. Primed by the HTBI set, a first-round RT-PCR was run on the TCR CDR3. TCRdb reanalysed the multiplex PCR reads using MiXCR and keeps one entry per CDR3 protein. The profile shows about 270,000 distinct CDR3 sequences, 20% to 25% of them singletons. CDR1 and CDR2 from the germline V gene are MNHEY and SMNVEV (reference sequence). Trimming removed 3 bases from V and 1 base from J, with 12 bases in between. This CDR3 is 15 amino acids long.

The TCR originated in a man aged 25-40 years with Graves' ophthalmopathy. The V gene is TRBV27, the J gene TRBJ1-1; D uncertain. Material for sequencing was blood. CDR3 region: CASSLWPPSNTEAFF. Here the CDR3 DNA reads TGTGCCAGCAGTTTGTGGCCCCCATCGAACACTGAAGCTTTCTTT.